This is a list of T cell receptor beta chains from one sample in a study of shared clonotypes between healthy human individuals. Profiled with immunoSEQ multiplex PCR; TCRdb holds only in-frame clones, not every one. In the table there are under 1,100,000 clones, around three quarters of which are singletons. The sequencing input was memory CD4+ T cells from PBMCs. The receptor set was obtained from a young man in good health. Some clones in this sample may be carry-over from other donors' samples. Each CDR3 is given with its conserved first and last residue. The order of the fields is CDR3 length, D gene, V gene, clone size, J gene, CDR3 protein, CDR3 DNA. D genes are given only for firm matches. Where a row states a size, it is once, few, many or the class of an expanded clone; other rows omit it.

len: 14; d_gene: -; v_gene: TRBV27; abundance: -; j_gene: TRBJ2-7; CDR3aa: CASRPDRSSYEQYF; CDR3nt: TGTGCCAGCCGACCGGACCGTAGCTCCTACGAGCAGTACTTC
len: 19; d_gene: -; v_gene: TRBV18; abundance: once; j_gene: TRBJ2-7; CDR3aa: CASSPFHGRRSHSNYEQYF; CDR3nt: TGTGCCAGCTCACCATTTCATGGCAGACGATCCCATTCGAACTACGAGCAGTACTTC
len: 15; d_gene: TRBD2; v_gene: TRBV4-2; abundance: many; j_gene: TRBJ2-7; CDR3aa: CASSQDRTSYGEQYF; CDR3nt: TGTGCCAGCAGCCAAGACCGGACTAGCTACGGCGAGCAGTACTTC
len: 14; d_gene: TRBD1; v_gene: TRBV2; abundance: -; j_gene: TRBJ1-4; CDR3aa: CASRTGTGNEKLFF; CDR3nt: TGTGCCAGCAGAACCGGGACAGGGAATGAAAAACTGTTTTTT
len: 16; d_gene: TRBD2; v_gene: TRBV9; abundance: -; j_gene: TRBJ2-1; CDR3aa: CASSVSGRSSYNEQFF; CDR3nt: TGTGCCAGCAGCGTGAGCGGGAGGTCTTCCTACAATGAGCAGTTCTTC
len: 15; d_gene: TRBD1; v_gene: TRBV19; abundance: once; j_gene: TRBJ2-2; CDR3aa: CAISTRDRDTGELFF; CDR3nt: TGTGCCATCTCGACCCGGGACAGGGACACCGGGGAGCTGTTTTTT
len: 16; d_gene: TRBD2; v_gene: TRBV7-2; abundance: -; j_gene: TRBJ2-1; CDR3aa: CASSSGTSGAYNEQFF; CDR3nt: TGTGCCAGCAGCTCCGGGACTAGCGGAGCCTACAATGAGCAGTTCTTC
len: 15; d_gene: -; v_gene: TRBV15; abundance: -; j_gene: TRBJ2-6; CDR3aa: CATSREGSGANVLTF; CDR3nt: TGTGCCACCAGCAGAGAGGGGTCTGGGGCCAACGTCCTGACTTTC
len: 18; d_gene: -; v_gene: TRBV21-1; abundance: -; j_gene: TRBJ1-5; CDR3aa: CASSKAVQIRDSNQPQHF; CDR3nt: TGTGCCAGCAGCAAAGCCGTCCAGATACGGGACAGCAATCAGCCCCAGCATTTT
len: 16; d_gene: TRBD2; v_gene: TRBV5-6; abundance: -; j_gene: TRBJ2-1; CDR3aa: CASSLRTRNSYNEQFF; CDR3nt: TGTGCCAGCAGCTTGAGGACTAGGAACTCTTACAATGAGCAGTTCTTC
len: 12; d_gene: -; v_gene: TRBV19; abundance: -; j_gene: TRBJ2-7; CDR3aa: CASSMLQAEQYF; CDR3nt: TGTGCCAGTAGTATGTTGCAGGCCGAGCAGTACTTC
len: 15; d_gene: -; v_gene: TRBV4-2; abundance: -; j_gene: TRBJ1-2; CDR3aa: CASSQERGSSYGYTF; CDR3nt: TGTGCCAGCAGCCAAGAACGAGGGTCCAGCTATGGCTACACCTTC
len: 15; d_gene: -; v_gene: TRBV7-2; abundance: -; j_gene: TRBJ2-3; CDR3aa: CASSLVGGGTDTQYF; CDR3nt: TGTGCCAGCAGCTTAGTGGGGGGAGGCACAGATACGCAGTATTTT
len: 12; d_gene: -; v_gene: TRBV29-1; abundance: -; j_gene: TRBJ1-2; CDR3aa: CSVELPGQGYTF; CDR3nt: TGCAGCGTTGAGTTGCCCGGGCAAGGCTACACCTTC
len: 14; d_gene: TRBD1; v_gene: TRBV2; abundance: few; j_gene: TRBJ1-1; CDR3aa: CASRSLGTGIEAFF; CDR3nt: TGTGCCAGCAGATCCCTCGGGACAGGGATAGAAGCTTTCTTT
len: 13; d_gene: -; v_gene: TRBV9; abundance: -; j_gene: TRBJ1-2; CDR3aa: CASSVGGAYGYTF; CDR3nt: TGTGCCAGCAGCGTCGGGGGGGCCTATGGCTACACCTTC
len: 11; d_gene: -; v_gene: TRBV20-1; abundance: -; j_gene: TRBJ2-1; CDR3aa: CSAIGIDEQFF; CDR3nt: TGCAGTGCTATCGGGATTGATGAGCAGTTCTTC
len: 15; d_gene: -; v_gene: TRBV9; abundance: -; j_gene: TRBJ1-3; CDR3aa: CASSVVGFSGNTIYF; CDR3nt: TGTGCCAGCAGCGTAGTTGGATTCTCTGGAAACACCATATATTTT
len: 16; d_gene: -; v_gene: TRBV30; abundance: -; j_gene: TRBJ2-1; CDR3aa: CAWRGTDGSSYNEQFF; CDR3nt: TGTGCCTGGAGGGGAACCGACGGCAGCTCCTACAATGAGCAGTTCTTC
len: 15; d_gene: TRBD2; v_gene: TRBV7-6; abundance: -; j_gene: TRBJ2-5; CDR3aa: CASSFLAGDQETQYF; CDR3nt: TGTGCCAGCAGCTTTCTAGCGGGAGATCAAGAGACCCAGTACTTC
len: 13; d_gene: -; v_gene: TRBV30; abundance: few; j_gene: TRBJ2-5; CDR3aa: CASQPAVQETQYF; CDR3nt: TGTGCCTCTCAACCGGCGGTTCAAGAGACCCAGTACTTC
len: 15; d_gene: -; v_gene: TRBV6-5; abundance: -; j_gene: TRBJ2-2; CDR3aa: CASSSQRTNTGELFF; CDR3nt: TGTGCCAGCAGTTCTCAGCGGACGAACACCGGGGAGCTGTTTTTT
len: 15; d_gene: TRBD2; v_gene: TRBV18; abundance: -; j_gene: TRBJ2-7; CDR3aa: CASSPPSGRIYEQYF; CDR3nt: TGTGCCAGCTCACCACCTAGCGGGAGAATCTACGAGCAGTACTTC
len: 16; d_gene: -; v_gene: TRBV15; abundance: -; j_gene: TRBJ1-5; CDR3aa: CATSDEMGTPNQPQHF; CDR3nt: TGTGCCACCAGCGATGAAATGGGGACACCAAATCAGCCCCAGCATTTT
len: 13; d_gene: -; v_gene: TRBV5-1; abundance: -; j_gene: TRBJ2-1; CDR3aa: CASSPGQNNEQFF; CDR3nt: TGCGCCAGCAGCCCGGGACAAAACAATGAGCAGTTCTTC
len: 16; d_gene: -; v_gene: TRBV5-1; abundance: -; j_gene: TRBJ2-2; CDR3aa: CASSLGLPRNTGELFF; CDR3nt: TGCGCCAGCAGCTTGGGGCTCCCCCGGAACACCGGGGAGCTGTTTTTT
len: 14; d_gene: TRBD1; v_gene: TRBV2; abundance: -; j_gene: TRBJ2-7; CDR3aa: CASITGQAGYEQYF; CDR3nt: TGTGCCAGCATCACGGGACAGGCCGGCTACGAGCAGTACTTC
len: 13; d_gene: -; v_gene: TRBV30; abundance: -; j_gene: TRBJ1-2; CDR3aa: CAWSTDLNYGYTF; CDR3nt: TGTGCCTGGAGTACTGACCTTAACTATGGCTACACCTTC
len: 13; d_gene: -; v_gene: TRBV11-3; abundance: -; j_gene: TRBJ2-2; CDR3aa: CASSFQGAGELFF; CDR3nt: TGTGCCAGCAGCTTCCAAGGGGCCGGGGAGCTGTTTTTT
len: 16; d_gene: TRBD1; v_gene: TRBV5-1; abundance: many; j_gene: TRBJ2-5; CDR3aa: CASSLDMLQGAETQYF; CDR3nt: TGCGCCAGCAGCTTGGACATGTTACAGGGGGCAGAGACCCAGTACTTC
len: 18; d_gene: -; v_gene: TRBV21-1; abundance: -; j_gene: TRBJ2-3; CDR3aa: CASSKGLARGRRSDTQYF; CDR3nt: TGTGCCAGCAGCAAAGGCCTAGCCAGGGGGCGAAGATCAGATACGCAGTATTTT
len: 20; d_gene: TRBD2; v_gene: TRBV5-4; abundance: -; j_gene: TRBJ2-3; CDR3aa: CASSSGRGTSGSVSTDTQYF; CDR3nt: TGTGCCAGCAGCAGTGGGCGTGGGACTAGCGGGAGTGTGAGCACAGATACGCAGTATTTT
len: 15; d_gene: -; v_gene: TRBV28; abundance: once; j_gene: TRBJ1-5; CDR3aa: CASSTRGGGNQPQHF; CDR3nt: TGTGCCAGCAGCACTCGAGGGGGAGGTAATCAGCCCCAGCATTTT
len: 15; d_gene: TRBD2; v_gene: TRBV7-2; abundance: -; j_gene: TRBJ2-3; CDR3aa: CASSYLSGRPDTQYF; CDR3nt: TGTGCCAGCAGCTATTTGAGCGGGAGGCCAGATACGCAGTATTTT
len: 13; d_gene: -; v_gene: TRBV27; abundance: -; j_gene: TRBJ2-1; CDR3aa: CASSFTPYNEQFF; CDR3nt: TGTGCCAGCAGTTTTACACCCTACAATGAGCAGTTCTTC
len: 17; d_gene: TRBD1; v_gene: TRBV9; abundance: -; j_gene: TRBJ1-5; CDR3aa: CASSVGGLGQGDQPQHF; CDR3nt: TGTGCCAGCAGCGTAGGAGGTTTGGGACAGGGAGATCAGCCCCAGCATTTT
len: 12; d_gene: -; v_gene: TRBV7-2; abundance: -; j_gene: TRBJ1-2; CDR3aa: CASSLVGESYTF; CDR3nt: TGTGCCAGCAGCTTAGTTGGGGAGAGCTACACCTTC
len: 14; d_gene: -; v_gene: TRBV30; abundance: -; j_gene: TRBJ2-7; CDR3aa: CALRHPWESYEQYF; CDR3nt: TGTGCCTTGAGACATCCCTGGGAATCCTACGAGCAGTACTTC
len: 13; d_gene: -; v_gene: TRBV13; abundance: -; j_gene: TRBJ1-2; CDR3aa: CASSPRTAYGYTF; CDR3nt: TGTGCCAGCAGCCCACGGACAGCCTATGGCTACACCTTC
len: 12; d_gene: -; v_gene: TRBV5-4; abundance: -; j_gene: TRBJ2-3; CDR3aa: CASSADYNTQYF; CDR3nt: TGTGCCAGCAGCGCGGACTATAATACGCAGTATTTT
len: 15; d_gene: TRBD1; v_gene: TRBV5-4; abundance: -; j_gene: TRBJ2-7; CDR3aa: CASSARLGQAYEQYF; CDR3nt: TGTGCCAGCAGCGCTCGGTTGGGACAGGCCTACGAGCAGTACTTC
len: 15; d_gene: -; v_gene: TRBV7-9; abundance: -; j_gene: TRBJ2-7; CDR3aa: CASSLGSLGRDEQYF; CDR3nt: TGTGCCAGCAGCTTAGGTTCATTGGGAAGGGACGAGCAGTACTTC
len: 13; d_gene: TRBD2; v_gene: TRBV10-3; abundance: -; j_gene: TRBJ2-7; CDR3aa: CAIQHGGVDEQYF; CDR3nt: TGTGCCATCCAACACGGGGGGGTAGACGAGCAGTACTTC
len: 16; d_gene: -; v_gene: TRBV21-1; abundance: few; j_gene: TRBJ1-2; CDR3aa: CASSNGSPQGNYGYTF; CDR3nt: TGTGCCAGCAGCAATGGGTCCCCACAGGGTAACTATGGCTACACCTTC
len: 17; d_gene: -; v_gene: TRBV7-2; abundance: -; j_gene: TRBJ2-5; CDR3aa: CASSLAAVWAGQETQYF; CDR3nt: TGTGCCAGCAGCTTAGCTGCGGTCTGGGCAGGGCAAGAGACCCAGTACTTC
len: 14; d_gene: -; v_gene: TRBV27; abundance: -; j_gene: TRBJ1-1; CDR3aa: CASCKTQLWTEAFF; CDR3nt: TGTGCCAGCTGCAAGACACAATTATGGACTGAAGCTTTCTTT
len: 14; d_gene: TRBD1; v_gene: TRBV6-5; abundance: -; j_gene: TRBJ1-5; CDR3aa: CASSLGQGDQPQHF; CDR3nt: TGTGCCAGCAGCCTCGGACAGGGGGATCAGCCCCAGCATTTT
len: 16; d_gene: -; v_gene: TRBV5-1; abundance: -; j_gene: TRBJ2-1; CDR3aa: CASSLDIPTSYNEQFF; CDR3nt: TGCGCCAGCAGCTTGGACATACCCACATCCTACAATGAGCAGTTCTTC
len: 17; d_gene: -; v_gene: TRBV4-2; abundance: -; j_gene: TRBJ1-2; CDR3aa: CASSQDPHAPDGRGYTF; CDR3nt: TGTGCCAGCAGCCAAGACCCCCACGCGCCCGACGGCCGAGGCTACACCTTC
len: 12; d_gene: -; v_gene: TRBV7-2; abundance: -; j_gene: TRBJ2-7; CDR3aa: CASSLLGDEQYF; CDR3nt: TGTGCCAGCAGCCTACTCGGGGACGAGCAGTACTTC
len: 15; d_gene: -; v_gene: TRBV10-3; abundance: -; j_gene: TRBJ2-7; CDR3aa: CAISGAPAEGHEQYF; CDR3nt: TGTGCCATCAGTGGAGCCCCAGCGGAGGGGCACGAGCAGTACTTC
len: 17; d_gene: -; v_gene: TRBV10-3; abundance: -; j_gene: TRBJ1-1; CDR3aa: CAISESQGRYMNTEAFF; CDR3nt: TGTGCCATCAGTGAGTCGCAGGGCCGGTACATGAACACTGAAGCTTTCTTT
len: 15; d_gene: TRBD2; v_gene: TRBV5-1; abundance: -; j_gene: TRBJ2-1; CDR3aa: CASSPGLLGGDEQFF; CDR3nt: TGCGCCAGCAGCCCGGGACTACTGGGTGGCGATGAGCAGTTCTTC
len: 12; d_gene: -; v_gene: TRBV2; abundance: -; j_gene: TRBJ1-2; CDR3aa: CASRRTDYGYTF; CDR3nt: TGTGCCAGCAGAAGGACGGACTATGGCTACACCTTC
len: 16; d_gene: TRBD1; v_gene: TRBV7-9; abundance: -; j_gene: TRBJ2-3; CDR3aa: CASSFYRTGDTDTQYF; CDR3nt: TGTGCCAGCAGTTTTTATAGGACAGGAGACACAGATACGCAGTATTTT
len: 18; d_gene: -; v_gene: TRBV5-6; abundance: -; j_gene: TRBJ1-1; CDR3aa: CASSLRMARSSPNTEAFF; CDR3nt: TGTGCCAGCAGCTTGAGGATGGCGCGGTCTAGCCCGAACACTGAAGCTTTCTTT
len: 14; d_gene: -; v_gene: TRBV28; abundance: -; j_gene: TRBJ2-7; CDR3aa: CASSLYAPGYEQYF; CDR3nt: TGTGCCAGCAGTTTATATGCCCCGGGCTACGAGCAGTACTTC
len: 15; d_gene: -; v_gene: TRBV19; abundance: -; j_gene: TRBJ2-7; CDR3aa: CASSINVLISYEQYF; CDR3nt: TGTGCCAGTAGTATAAATGTTCTTATCTCCTACGAGCAGTACTTC
len: 14; d_gene: TRBD2; v_gene: TRBV5-1; abundance: -; j_gene: TRBJ2-5; CDR3aa: CASSQTSGQETQYF; CDR3nt: TGCGCCAGCAGCCAAACTAGCGGGCAAGAGACCCAGTACTTC
len: 14; d_gene: -; v_gene: TRBV18; abundance: -; j_gene: TRBJ1-1; CDR3aa: CASSREPRMAEAFF; CDR3nt: TGTGCCAGCTCACGCGAACCCAGGATGGCTGAAGCTTTCTTT